What follows describes a single TCR beta chain. Antigen unknown. Method: immunoSEQ multiplex PCR; TCRdb's copy keeps in-frame clones and lacks some. Of approximately 2.4 million clones detected, around 95% appear once; the ten largest clones hold around 0.13%. These data belong to a study of shared clonotypes between healthy human individuals. Study-wide context: A donor's plate count was three for CD4 naive and three for CD4 memory; CD8 naive had two and CD8 memory one.

Germline V gene sequence: CDR1 MGHRA, CDR2 YSYEKL. The V and J ends lost 10 bases and 0 bases, in that order; junction bases with no gene match: 14. The CDR3 length is 18 residues. General study results and limits: Clonotypes that were shared across four donors made up around 5% of naive CD4 clonotypes.

J is TRBJ2-2 and V is TRBV4-1; TRBD2 matches 10 bases. This TCR was recovered from a young man in good health. Material for sequencing was naive CD4+ T cells sorted from blood. Subset meaning: CD45RA+ positively selected. The CDR3 reads CATRVTSGRTTNTGELFF. The CDR3 nucleotides are TGCGCCACCAGAGTGACTAGCGGGCGGACTACGAACACCGGGGAGCTGTTTTTT.